The 11 T cell receptor beta chains below all came from one sample that was sequenced in a study of cytomegalovirus exposure and HLA in healthy donors. Both 60 Vbeta primers and 13 Jbeta primers went into the PCR. The repertoire was sequenced with immunoSEQ multiplex PCR; TCRdb's copy has only in-frame clones and lacks some. This sample has around 97,000 clones, with around 10% found just once. Material: PBMCs. Source of these receptors: a middle-aged man in good health and CMV-seropositive.

The chain is built from TRBV25-1 and TRBJ2-3; TRBD1 matches 8 bases. This CDR3 contains 14 residues. V gave up 6 bases and J gave up 2 bases; unmatched junction bases: 4. Germline CDR1 reads MGHDK; CDR2 reads SYGVNS. The CDR3 bases are TGTGCCAGCAGGGACAGGGCCCCCACAGATACGCAGTATTTT. Amino acids: CASRDRAPTDTQYF.

The rearrangement links TRBV27 to TRBJ2-3; no firm D call. The germline CDR1 and CDR2 sequences are MNHEY and SMNVEV (reference sequence). V lost 7 bases, J lost 5 bases, and 13 bases lay in between. The CDR3 runs to 13 residues. CDR3 in DNA: TGTGCCAGCAAACCCCCCGAGGTAGATACGCAGTATTTT. As protein: CASKPPEVDTQYF.

This chain uses TRBV6-5 with TRBJ1-6; the D gene is possibly TRBD1 (6 bases). Germline loops: CDR1 MNHEY, CDR2 SVGAGI. This CDR3 is 13 amino acids long. Deletions cut 7 bases from V and 7 bases from J, with 11 bases between. The CDR3: CASKGGLNSPLHF. CDR3 coding DNA: TGTGCCAGCAAGGGGGGGTTGAATTCACCCCTCCACTTT.

This clone has only a few counts. This chain connects TRBV18 to TRBJ2-5; 10 bases agree with TRBD1. Germline V gene data show CDR1 as KGHSH and CDR2 as LQKENI. The CDR3 totals 14 residues. The ends lost 8 bases at V and 2 bases at J; junction bases unmatched: 5. CDR3 protein: CASIRTGGQETQYF. In nucleotides, the CDR3 is TGTGCCAGCATCCGGACAGGGGGGCAAGAGACCCAGTACTTC.

This clone was seen only once. This chain links TRBV6-5 with TRBJ2-7; TRBD1 matches 7 bases. The CDR3 runs 13 residues. CDR1 MNHEY and CDR2 SVGAGI come from the germline V gene. Trimming cost V 5 bases and J 7 bases; bases outside gene matches: 8. The chain's CDR3 is CASSQTGMREQYF. CDR3 bases: TGTGCCAGCAGTCAGACAGGGATGAGGGAGCAGTACTTC.

This chain links TRBV9 with TRBJ1-2, with TRBD1 matching 7 bases. Germline V gene data show CDR1 as SGDLS and CDR2 as YYNGEE. CDR3 length: 14 amino acids. V gave up 2 bases and J gave up 4 bases; unmatched junction bases: 5. The CDR3, as DNA: TGTGCCAGCAGCGTTGGGACAGATGGCTATGGCTACACCTTC. This gives the protein CASSVGTDGYGYTF.

This clone was seen a handful of times. This chain connects TRBV6-6 to TRBJ2-7; TRBD2 is a possible D gene (5 bases). V lost 4 bases and J 2 bases, leaving 15 bases between the germline ends. The V gene's germline CDR1 is MNHNY and CDR2 SVGAGI (reference sequence). The length of the CDR3 is 15 residues. DNA for the CDR3: TGTGCCAGCAGTTCCCAAGCGGAGCCCCCCTACGAGCAGTACTTC. This encodes CASSSQAEPPYEQYF.

The chain employs TRBV7-6 and TRBJ2-1; 8 bases agree with TRBD2. Per the germline V gene, CDR1 is SGHVS and CDR2 is FNYEAQ. The CDR3 runs 15 residues. The trim removed 3 bases at V and 5 bases at J, leaving 6 bases unmatched. In DNA form, the CDR3 reads TGTGCCAGCAGCTTTCCCGCGGGGGGCAACAATGAGCAGTTCTTC. This codes for CASSFPAGGNNEQFF.

The V and J genes are TRBV2 and TRBJ1-1; 7 bases align to TRBD1. The CDR3 is 15 residues long. V was clipped by 7 bases and J by 5 bases; unmatched bases: 13. CDR1 is SNHLY and CDR2 is FYNNEI in the germline V gene. The CDR3 reads CASKSDRDWGTEAFF. The CDR3 region has the DNA TGTGCCAGCAAATCCGACAGGGATTGGGGAACTGAAGCTTTCTTT.

There are a few counts of this clone. Compared with germline, one end of the junction differs, possibly owing to a read error. The chain combines TRBV7-7 with TRBJ1-3; tentatively, D is TRBD1 (6 bases). The germline V gene has CDR1 SSHAT and CDR2 FNYEAQ (reference sequence). This CDR3 has 15 residues. As DNA, the CDR3 is TGTGCTAGCAGCTTAGACAGGAGCTCTGGAAACACCATATATTTT. This gives the protein CASSLDRSSGNTIYF. Full variable domain (remainder filled in from reference TRBV7-7 and TRBJ1-3): GAGVSQSPRYKVTKRGQDVTLRCDPISSHATLYWYQQALGQGPEFLTYFNYEAQPDKSGLPSDRFSAERPEGSISTLTIQRTEQRDSAMYRCASSLDRSSGNTIYFGEGSWLTVV.

In this sample, this clone turned up a few times. V and J are TRBV7-9 and TRBJ2-5; tentatively, D is TRBD2 (6 bases). Germline V gene sequence: CDR1 SEHNR, CDR2 FQNEAQ (reference sequence). Trimming cost V 7 bases and J 2 bases, with 26 bases left between them. The CDR3 spans 18 residues. This CDR3 reads CASTYRASAFREQETQYF. CDR3 DNA: TGTGCCAGCACCTACCGGGCTAGCGCTTTCCGGGAGCAAGAGACCCAGTACTTC.